Listed here is a single T cell receptor beta chain. The antigen is undetermined. Depths of 1 in 200,000 to 1 in 1 million T cells were the sequencing target. Clones were sequenced by immunoSEQ multiplex PCR, and TCRdb holds only the in-frame ones, with some missing. This sample has around 7,900 clones, with about 70% found just once. This record comes from a study of cytotoxic CD8 clonotypes in ibrutinib-treated CLL. The V gene end was trimmed by 4 bases and the J gene end by 1 base; junction bases not matched to a gene: 22. CDR3 length: 20 amino acids. Germline V gene sequence: CDR1 SGHRS, CDR2 YFSETQ. Broader study findings: Once treatment began, public clonotypes, which were uncommon, contracted or stayed stable.

The TCR originated in a human donor with chronic lymphocytic leukemia. The chain uses TRBV5-1 and TRBJ1-1, with 7 bases lining up with TRBD1. The source was PBMCs, collected before ibrutinib treatment. CDR3 DNA sequence: TGCGCCAGCAGCCCAGACAAAGACAGGGAGGCCGGTGGGAGGAACACTGAAGCTTTCTTT. This sequence encodes CASSPDKDREAGGRNTEAFF. Together with reference TRBV5-1 and TRBJ1-1, the CDR3 gives the full variable domain: KAGVTQTPRYLIKTRGQQVTLSCSPISGHRSVSWYQQTPGQGLQFLFEYFSETQRNKGNFPGRFSGRQFSNSRSEMNVSTLELGDSALYLCASSPDKDREAGGRNTEAFFGQGTRLTVV.